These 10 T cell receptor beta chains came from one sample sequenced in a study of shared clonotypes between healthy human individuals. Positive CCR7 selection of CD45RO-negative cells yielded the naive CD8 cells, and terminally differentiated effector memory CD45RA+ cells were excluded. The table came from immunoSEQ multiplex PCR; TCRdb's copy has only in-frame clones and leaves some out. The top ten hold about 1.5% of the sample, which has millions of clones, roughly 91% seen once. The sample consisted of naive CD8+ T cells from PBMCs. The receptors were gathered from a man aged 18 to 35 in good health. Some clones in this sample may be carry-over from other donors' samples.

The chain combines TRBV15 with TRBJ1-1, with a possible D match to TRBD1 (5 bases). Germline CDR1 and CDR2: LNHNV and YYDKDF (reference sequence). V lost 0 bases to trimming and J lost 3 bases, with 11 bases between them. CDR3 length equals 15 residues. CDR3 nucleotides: TGTGCCACCAGCAGAGATAGCTGGGGGTACACTGAAGCTTTCTTT. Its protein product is CATSRDSWGYTEAFF. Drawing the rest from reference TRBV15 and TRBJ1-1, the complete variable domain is DAMVIQNPRYQVTQFGKPVTLSCSQTLNHNVMYWYQQKSSQAPKLLFHYYDKDFNNEADTPDNFQSRRPNTSFCFLDIRSPGLGDTAMYLCATSRDSWGYTEAFFGQGTRLTVV.

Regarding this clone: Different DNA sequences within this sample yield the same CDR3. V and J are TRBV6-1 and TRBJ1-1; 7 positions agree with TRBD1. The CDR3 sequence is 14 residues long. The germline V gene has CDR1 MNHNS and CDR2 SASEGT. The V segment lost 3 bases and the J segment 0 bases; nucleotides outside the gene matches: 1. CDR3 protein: CASSEDRMNTEAFF. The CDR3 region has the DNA TGTGCCAGCAGTGAGGACAGGATGAACACTGAAGCTTTCTTT.

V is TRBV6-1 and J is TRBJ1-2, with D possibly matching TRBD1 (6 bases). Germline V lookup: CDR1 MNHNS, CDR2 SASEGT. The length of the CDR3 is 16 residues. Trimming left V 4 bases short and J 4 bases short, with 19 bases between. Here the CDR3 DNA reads TGTGCCAGCAGTGCCTTAATAGGGGGATTGGGCTATGGCTACACCTTC. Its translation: CASSALIGGLGYGYTF.

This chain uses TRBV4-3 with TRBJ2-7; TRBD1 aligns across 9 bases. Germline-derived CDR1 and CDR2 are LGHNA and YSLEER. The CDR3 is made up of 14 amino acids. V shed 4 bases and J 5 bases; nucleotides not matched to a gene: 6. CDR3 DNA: TGCGCCAGCAGCCCCGGGACAGGGTCCGACGAGCAGTACTTC. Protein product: CASSPGTGSDEQYF.

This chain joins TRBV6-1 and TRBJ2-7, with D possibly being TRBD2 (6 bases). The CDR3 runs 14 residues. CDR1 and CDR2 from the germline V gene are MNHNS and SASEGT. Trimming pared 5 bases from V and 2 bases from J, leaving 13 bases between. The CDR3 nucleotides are TGTGCCAGCAGTCACCGTGGGGAGGCCTACGAGCAGTACTTC. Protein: CASSHRGEAYEQYF.

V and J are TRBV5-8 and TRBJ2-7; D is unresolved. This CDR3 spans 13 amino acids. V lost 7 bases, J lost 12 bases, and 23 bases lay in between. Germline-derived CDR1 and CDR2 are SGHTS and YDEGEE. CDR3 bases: TGTGCCAGCCGCCCTCCTTATCAAGTGGTAGGGTACTTC. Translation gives CASRPPYQVVGYF.

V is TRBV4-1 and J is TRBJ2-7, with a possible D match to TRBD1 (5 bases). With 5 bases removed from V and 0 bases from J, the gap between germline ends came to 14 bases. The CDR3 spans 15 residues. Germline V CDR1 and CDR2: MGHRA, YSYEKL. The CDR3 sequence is CASSKPQGASYEQYF. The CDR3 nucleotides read TGCGCCAGCAGCAAGCCTCAAGGGGCCTCCTACGAGCAGTACTTC.

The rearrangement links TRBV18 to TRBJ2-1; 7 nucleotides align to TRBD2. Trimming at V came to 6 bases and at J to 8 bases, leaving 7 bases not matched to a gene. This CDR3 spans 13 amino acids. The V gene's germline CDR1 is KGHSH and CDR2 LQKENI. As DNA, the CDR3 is TGTGCCAGCTCGGTGGGAGGGGTTCATGAGCAGTTCTTC. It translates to CASSVGGVHEQFF.

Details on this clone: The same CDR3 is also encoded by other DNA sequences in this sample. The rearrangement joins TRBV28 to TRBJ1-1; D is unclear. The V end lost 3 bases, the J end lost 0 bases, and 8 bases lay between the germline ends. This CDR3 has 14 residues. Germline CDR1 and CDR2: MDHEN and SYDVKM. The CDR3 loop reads CASSLRALNTEAFF. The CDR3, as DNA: TGTGCCAGCAGTTTGCGGGCACTGAACACTGAAGCTTTCTTT.

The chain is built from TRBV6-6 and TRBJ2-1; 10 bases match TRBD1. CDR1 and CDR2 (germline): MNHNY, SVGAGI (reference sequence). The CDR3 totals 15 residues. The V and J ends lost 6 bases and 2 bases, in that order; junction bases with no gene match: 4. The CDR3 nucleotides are TGTGCCAGCAGCCGGGACAGGGGTACCTACAATGAGCAGTTCTTC. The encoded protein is CASSRDRGTYNEQFF.